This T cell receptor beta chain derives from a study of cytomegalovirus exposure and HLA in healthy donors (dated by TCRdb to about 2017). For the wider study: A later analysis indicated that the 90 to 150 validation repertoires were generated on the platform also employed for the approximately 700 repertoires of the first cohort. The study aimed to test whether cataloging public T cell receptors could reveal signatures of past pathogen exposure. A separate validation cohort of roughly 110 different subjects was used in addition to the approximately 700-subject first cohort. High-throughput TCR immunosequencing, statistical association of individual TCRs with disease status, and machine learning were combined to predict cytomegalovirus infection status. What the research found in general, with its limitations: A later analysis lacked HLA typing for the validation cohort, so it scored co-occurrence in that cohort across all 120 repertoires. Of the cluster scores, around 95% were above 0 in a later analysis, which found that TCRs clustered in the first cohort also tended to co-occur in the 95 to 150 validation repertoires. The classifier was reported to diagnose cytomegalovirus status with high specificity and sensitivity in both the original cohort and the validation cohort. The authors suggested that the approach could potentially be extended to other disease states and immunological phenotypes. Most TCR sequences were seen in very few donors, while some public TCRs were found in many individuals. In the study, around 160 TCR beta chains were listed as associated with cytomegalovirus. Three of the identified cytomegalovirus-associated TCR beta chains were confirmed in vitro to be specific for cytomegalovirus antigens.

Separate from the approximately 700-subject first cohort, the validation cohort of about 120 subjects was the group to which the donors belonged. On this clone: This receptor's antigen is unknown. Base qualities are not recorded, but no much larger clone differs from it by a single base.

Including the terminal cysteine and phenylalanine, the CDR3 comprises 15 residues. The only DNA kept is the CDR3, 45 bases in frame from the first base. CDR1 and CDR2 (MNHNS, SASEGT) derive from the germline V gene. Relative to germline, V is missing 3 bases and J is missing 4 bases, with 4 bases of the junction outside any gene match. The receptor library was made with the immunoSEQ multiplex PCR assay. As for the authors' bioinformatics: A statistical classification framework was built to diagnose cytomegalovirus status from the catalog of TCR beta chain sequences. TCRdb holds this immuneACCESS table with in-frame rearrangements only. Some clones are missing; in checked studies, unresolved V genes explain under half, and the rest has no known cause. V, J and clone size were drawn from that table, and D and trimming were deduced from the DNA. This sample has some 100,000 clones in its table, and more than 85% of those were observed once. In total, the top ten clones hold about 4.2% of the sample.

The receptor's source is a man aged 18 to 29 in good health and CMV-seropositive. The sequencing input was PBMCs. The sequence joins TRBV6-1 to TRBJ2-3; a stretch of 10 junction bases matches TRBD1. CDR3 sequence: CASSDGTGVADTQYF. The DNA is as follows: TGTGCCAGCAGTGATGGGACAGGGGTCGCAGATACGCAGTATTTT.